This record concerns one TCR beta chain sequence. Its specificity is unknown. In TCRdb, the reads were re-called with MiXCR into one record per CDR3 protein. Of about 230,000 distinct CDR3 sequences detected, 22% appear once; the ten largest clones hold 18%. These data come from a study of T cell repertoires in cytomegalovirus infection. Study in general: Public TCR beta signatures provided an indication of both CMV infection and a matching HLA type. Study-level results: Cumulative frequency (of public TCR beta family members) identified carriers of CMV plus the relevant HLA. Clonotype analysis showed dominance of the ex vivo response by HLA-C-restricted CMV-specific TCR beta clonotypes.

The CDR3 is 15 residues long. From germline, CDR1 is SGHAT and CDR2 FQDESV (reference sequence). V lost 1 base to trimming and J lost 7 bases; unmatched junction nucleotides: 5. This clonotype was obtained from a human donor in good health (CMV status not recorded). Some clones in this sample may be carry-over from other donors' samples. The chain has TRBV11-1 and TRBJ2-1; 9 bases match TRBD1. The sequencing sample was made of CD8+ T cells from PBMCs. For the CDR3, the DNA is TGTGCCAGCAGCTTAGAACAGGGGGCAATAAATGAGCAGTTCTTC. It specifies CASSLEQGAINEQFF.